This T cell receptor beta chain was identified during a study of graft-versus-host responses after intestinal transplantation. Study observations and caveats: Some GvH clones were seen earlier in gut or blood, suggesting intestinal origin.

Profiling relied on immunoSEQ multiplex PCR, and the TCRdb table lists in-frame clones only, not all of them. This sample has under 150,000 clones, with about nine tenths found just once. Concerning this clone: The antigen is not known.

The CDR3 has 15 amino acids. Germline CDR1 and CDR2: SNHLY and FYNNEI. V dropped 3 bases and J dropped 4; count of bases not matched to a gene: 5. Here the sequenced sample was unstimulated CD4+ T cells sorted from spleen or lymph node cells, taken before intestinal transplant. The V call is TRBV2, the J call TRBJ2-2, with 7 bases aligning to TRBD1. The clonotype comes from a human donor who received an intestinal transplant. The CDR3 loop is CASSDRNRGTGELFF. The DNA for the CDR3 is TGTGCCAGCAGTGATAGGAACAGGGGCACCGGGGAGCTGTTTTTT.